The 15 T cell receptor beta chains listed next were all sequenced from one sample in a study of CD8 T cells in Susac syndrome. An amount of RNA that ranged from roughly 0.45 to 1 ug was reverse transcribed with random hexamers. TCRdb independently ran MiXCR on the immunoSEQ multiplex PCR reads; one entry per CDR3 protein. Of around 200,000 distinct CDR3 sequences detected, 95% appear once; the ten largest clones hold about 0.1%. Sequences were obtained from CD4+ T cells from PBMCs. The receptors were sampled from a human donor in good health.

The chain is built from TRBV29-1 and TRBJ2-7, with D perhaps TRBD1 (5 bases). CDR3 length equals 13 residues. Germline V gene data show CDR1 as SQVTM and CDR2 as ANQGSEA. Trimming removed 3 bases at V and 3 bases at J, with 12 bases between. The CDR3 coding sequence is TGCAGCGTTGAGGTCAGCCAGGGCTACGAGCAGTACTTC. It specifies CSVEVSQGYEQYF.

This clonotype was picked up one time. The chain carries TRBV6-4 and TRBJ2-3, with 15 bases that match TRBD2. The CDR3 consists of 17 residues. Per germline, CDR1 MRHNA and CDR2 SNTAGT. V lost 2 bases to trimming and J lost 1 base; unmatched junction nucleotides: 1. As DNA, the CDR3 is TGTGCCAGCAGTGACGGGACTAGCGGGGGGCGCACAGATACGCAGTATTTT. Translated: CASSDGTSGGRTDTQYF.

The chain carries TRBV7-2 and TRBJ1-4; 9 bases fit TRBD1. CDR1 is SGHTA, CDR2 FQGNSA, per germline. Germline trimming cut 2 bases from V and 10 bases from J; bases unmatched to any gene: 20. The CDR3 consists of 19 residues. The CDR3, as DNA: TGTGCCAGCAGCTTAAGTTTGGTGGGATTCGGGACAGGGATTTCAAAACTGTTTTTT. Its protein product is CASSLSLVGFGTGISKLFF.

This rearrangement joins TRBV5-1 to TRBJ2-4; 11 bases are a match to TRBD2. Germline trimming cut 4 bases from V and 6 bases from J; bases unmatched to any gene: 6. Germline CDR1 SGHRS, CDR2 YFSETQ. The CDR3 is 15 amino acids. The CDR3 loop is CASSLIAGGRNIQYF. For the CDR3, the DNA is TGCGCCAGCAGCCTTATAGCGGGAGGGAGAAACATTCAGTACTTC.

The V and J genes are TRBV3-1 and TRBJ2-1; no firm D call. The V and J ends lost 1 base and 4 bases respectively, with 5 bases between them. Looked up from germline, CDR1 is LGHDT and CDR2 is YNNKEL (reference sequence). The CDR3 spans 13 residues. The CDR3 DNA follows: TGTGCCAGCAGCCAAGTCCGATACAATGAGCAGTTCTTC. Translation gives CASSQVRYNEQFF.

This chain uses TRBV29-1 with TRBJ1-5; D gene ambiguous. This CDR3 is built from 12 residues. Trimming shortened V by 4 bases and J by 5 bases, and 9 bases separated the two germline ends. Germline CDR1 is SQVTM and CDR2 is ANQGSEA. The CDR3 DNA reads as TGCAGCGTTGGACGAGCGGATCAGCCCCAGCATTTT. Its translation: CSVGRADQPQHF.

This clonotype has a handful of counts. The chain has TRBV28 and TRBJ2-2; D is undetermined. The germline V gene encodes CDR1 MDHEN and CDR2 SYDVKM. There are 13 residues in the CDR3. With 6 bases removed from V and 3 bases from J, the gap between germline ends came to 8 bases. CDR3 sequence reads: CASSLTDTGELFF. The CDR3, as DNA: TGTGCCAGCAGCCTCACAGACACCGGGGAGCTGTTTTTT.

The chain uses TRBV30 and TRBJ1-1; D unclear. The germline V gene encodes CDR1 GTSNPN and CDR2 SVGIG (reference sequence). The CDR3 length is 12 residues. The V end was cut by 3 bases, the J end by 3 bases, with 8 bases between. The CDR3 loop is CAWRRRDTEAFF. The CDR3 DNA follows: TGTGCCTGGAGAAGAAGGGACACTGAAGCTTTCTTT. Full variable domain (rest looked up from reference TRBV30 and TRBJ1-1): SQTIHQWPATLVQPVGSPLSLECTVEGTSNPNLYWYRQAAGRGLQLLFYSVGIGQISSEVPQNLSASRPQDRQFILSSKKLLLSDSGFYLCAWRRRDTEAFFGQGTRLTVV.

The rearrangement uses TRBV12-3 or TRBV12-4 and TRBJ1-2; D unclear. This CDR3 contains 13 residues. The V and J ends lost 3 bases and 6 bases respectively, with 11 bases between them. In DNA, the CDR3 is TGTGCCAGCAGTTTTAGTGGCATTGATGGCTACACCTTC. Protein: CASSFSGIDGYTF.

The chain combines TRBV29-1 with TRBJ2-7; D is uncertain. The CDR3 spans 12 residues. Trimming stripped 7 bases from V and 2 bases from J, with 12 bases between. Germline V gene data show CDR1 as SQVTM and CDR2 as ANQGSEA. Here the CDR3 DNA reads TGCAGCGGGGGTTCCAATACCTACGAGCAGTACTTC. This translates into CSGGSNTYEQYF.

The sample holds a few counts of this clonotype. Sequence at one end of the junction differs from germline and may be a read error. This chain connects TRBV3-1 to TRBJ2-4; D remains unclear. CDR1 is LGHDT and CDR2 is YNNKEL in the germline V gene (reference sequence). The CDR3 loop spans 13 amino acids. The CDR3 DNA follows: TGTGCCAGCAGTCAAGATAGGGAAAACATTCAGTACTTC. It codes for CASSQDRENIQYF.

This chain links TRBV7-2 with TRBJ2-3; 7 bases agree with TRBD2. Germline V lookup: CDR1 SGHTA, CDR2 FQGNSA. The CDR3 loop spans 13 amino acids. The trim removed 1 base at V and 10 bases at J, leaving 5 bases unmatched. The chain's CDR3 is CASSLVRAGAQYF. CDR3 nucleotides: TGTGCCAGCAGCTTAGTCCGGGCGGGGGCGCAGTATTTT.

The chain combines TRBV5-1 with TRBJ2-1, with D perhaps TRBD1 (7 bases). Deletions cut 4 bases from V and 3 bases from J, with 14 bases between. Germline CDR1 and CDR2: SGHRS and YFSETQ. This CDR3 region has 15 residues. CDR3 nucleotides: TGCGCCAGCAGCGCGGGACAGTCCCACTACAATGAGCAGTTCTTC. Amino acid sequence: CASSAGQSHYNEQFF.

The CDR3 nucleotides are TGTGCCAGCAGCCAAGGGACCTCCGCAGATACGCAGTATTTT. It translates to CASSQGTSADTQYF. The V call is TRBV14, the J call TRBJ2-3; D is uncertain. The CDR3 covers 14 residues. Germline CDR1 SGHDN, CDR2 FVKESK. V dropped 1 base and J dropped 4 bases, with 9 bases sitting between them.

In DNA, the CDR3 is TGTGCCAGCAGCCCCGCCGGGGGATGGACCCAGTACTTC. Translating gives CASSPAGGWTQYF. The chain employs TRBV13 and TRBJ2-5, with D perhaps TRBD2 (6 bases). Germline V gives CDR1 PRHDT, CDR2 FYEKMQ (reference sequence). V shed 5 bases and J shed 7 bases, with 14 bases lying between them. The CDR3 has 13 residues.